This TCR beta chain was recorded in a study of identical twins. Whole-study findings and limits: For monozygotic twins, models underestimated out-of-frame TCR alpha sharing. Invariant T cells like MAIT and iNKT could partly confound the zero-insertion analyses. For cord blood, abundant beta clonotypes had fewer insertions, unlike memory repertoires, which showed none.

The table lists this clonotype with many counts. Antigen: not known. The CDR3 sequence is 14 residues long. The germline V gene has CDR1 MNHEY and CDR2 SMNVEV (reference sequence). Trimming took 6 bases from V and 0 from J, leaving 9 bases between them. Healthy Caucasian donors formed the entire cohort. TCRdb ran MiXCR on the 5' RACE reads and lists one entry per CDR3 protein. The table lists more than 650,000 distinct CDR3 sequences, 6.1% of them singletons. The chain recombines TRBV27 with TRBJ2-1; the D is unclear. The origin of this receptor is a man aged 18 to 29 in good health. Material for sequencing was naive T cells sorted from blood. The CDR3 coding sequence is TGTGCCAGCAGCCCCCTAAGCTCCTACAATGAGCAGTTCTTC. This encodes CASSPLSSYNEQFF.